These 29 T cell receptor beta chains share one sample of origin, sequenced in a study of blood T cells in healthy people across ages. Alongside a J-beta primer mix, a sample-barcoded 5' primer served in a second PCR lasting about 7 to 11 cycles. TCRdb re-analysed the 5' RACE reads in MiXCR, keeping a single row per CDR3 protein. The sample shows some 1.8 million distinct CDR3 sequences, more than 35% of them seen only once. What was sequenced was blood. These receptors all stem from a human donor in good health.

The chain recombines TRBV3-1 with TRBJ2-1; D might be TRBD1 or TRBD2, each matching 5 bases. This CDR3 spans 19 amino acids. Trimming took off 0 bases at V and 8 bases at J, with 26 bases between the two ends. CDR1 is LGHDT, CDR2 YNNKEL, per germline (reference sequence). The CDR3 DNA follows: TGTGCCAGCAGCCAAGAGGGCCGGCTGGGGCGGGTAATTGGTGATGAGCAGTTCTTC. Translated: CASSQEGRLGRVIGDEQFF.

CDR3 in DNA: TGTGCCATCAGTGAGAGGCAGGGGGCAATTTACGAGCAGTACTTC. Its protein is CAISERQGAIYEQYF. The chain couples TRBV10-3 to TRBJ2-7, with TRBD1 matching 8 bases. The germline gives CDR1 ENHRY, CDR2 SYGVKD. With V trimmed by 2 bases and J by 4 bases, 7 bases remained unmatched. CDR3 length: 15 amino acids.

This rearrangement joins TRBV6-6 to TRBJ2-3; D call uncertain. The CDR3 is 15 amino acids. Germline-derived CDR1 and CDR2 are MNHNY and SVGAGI (reference sequence). Trimming took off 6 bases at V and 0 bases at J, with 13 bases between the two ends. CDR3 DNA sequence: TGTGCCAGCAGGGGATGGGTGGATAGCACAGATACGCAGTATTTT. Translating it yields CASRGWVDSTDTQYF.

This clonotype appeared many times. The chain carries TRBV18 and TRBJ2-1; no clear D gene. This CDR3 spans 15 amino acids. Trimming removed 3 bases at V and 0 bases at J, with 9 bases between. Germline CDR1 is KGHSH and CDR2 is LQKENI. DNA of the CDR3: TGTGCCAGCTCACCGGGTTTAGGCTCCTACAATGAGCAGTTCTTC. It encodes CASSPGLGSYNEQFF. Full variable domain (rest looked up from reference TRBV18 and TRBJ2-1): NAGVMQNPRHLVRRRGQEARLRCSPMKGHSHVYWYRQLPEEGLKFMVYLQKENIIDESGMPKERFSAEFPKEGPSILRIQQVVRGDSAAYFCASSPGLGSYNEQFFGPGTRLTVL.

This chain's CDR3 is CASSLIRGSNYGYTF. CDR3 sequence (DNA): TGCGCCAGCAGCCTCATCCGCGGCTCTAACTATGGCTACACCTTC. The J gene is TRBJ1-2, the V gene TRBV4-3; D is uncertain. This CDR3 comprises 15 residues. Germline CDR1 and CDR2: LGHNA and YSLEER. V was cut by 4 bases and J by 0 bases, with 12 bases left in between.

This rearrangement joins TRBV6-5 to TRBJ2-1, with 10 bases lining up with TRBD2. From germline, CDR1 is MNHEY and CDR2 SVGAGI. CDR3 size: 14 residues. V gave up 7 bases and J gave up 5 bases; unmatched junction bases: 5. The CDR3 nucleotides are TGTGCCAGCACGTTAGCGGGGGGAAACAATGAGCAGTTCTTC. Translated, it gives CASTLAGGNNEQFF.

This clonotype has a single count. The chain has TRBV7-2 and TRBJ1-2; TRBD1 is a possible D gene (6 bases). Germline lookup yields CDR1 SGHTA and CDR2 FQGNSA. CDR3 length: 16 amino acids. V was pared by 7 bases and J by 6 bases, with 24 bases between. This CDR3 is CASNRQGTMSTNGYTF. The CDR3 DNA is TGTGCCAGCAACCGGCAGGGGACCATGTCAACGAATGGCTACACCTTC. The complete variable domain, with remaining parts taken from reference TRBV7-2 and TRBJ1-2, reads GAGVSQSPSNKVTEKGKDVELRCDPISGHTALYWYRQSLGQGLEFLIYFQGNSAPDKSGLPSDRFSAERTGGSVSTLTIQRTQQEDSAVYLCASNRQGTMSTNGYTFGSGTRLTVV.

The genes are TRBV14 and TRBJ2-5; tentative D call: TRBD1 (5 bases). CDR3 length: 15 residues. V gave up 1 base and J gave up 11 bases, with 20 bases separating them. Per germline, CDR1 SGHDN and CDR2 FVKESK. CDR3 sequence: CASSQGQSKGHAQYF. CDR3 DNA sequence: TGTGCCAGCAGCCAAGGACAGAGTAAGGGCCATGCACAGTACTTC.

This clonotype has only one observation. The germline gene is not matched at one end of the junction; a read error may be the cause. The V and J genes are TRBV12-3 or TRBV12-4 and TRBJ2-6; D may be TRBD2 (6 bases). The CDR3 contains 17 residues. The CDR3 DNA is TGTGCCAGCAGCCCCCGGGAGATAATCTCTGGGGCCAACGTCCGGACTTTC. Amino acid sequence: CASSPREIISGANVRTF.

The chain couples TRBV6-1 to TRBJ2-5; D remains ambiguous. The better agreement between TRBJ2-1 and the DNA end casts doubt on the J call. This CDR3 comprises 14 residues. Germline CDR1 MNHNS, CDR2 SASEGT. The DNA for the CDR3 is TGTGCCAGCATCCATGGGCCCTTTAGAGAGACCCAGTTCTTC. Its translation: CASIHGPFRETQFF.

This clonotype showed up just a few times. V and J are TRBV7-2 and TRBJ2-1, with 11 bases matching TRBD2. The CDR3 runs 16 residues. Trimming removed 6 bases from V and 4 bases from J; junction bases left unmatched: 8. Germline V lookup: CDR1 SGHTA, CDR2 FQGNSA. CDR3 DNA sequence: TGTGCCAGCAGTCGTACTAGCGGGGGCCCTTACAATGAGCAGTTCTTC. Translated, it gives CASSRTSGGPYNEQFF.

This clonotype was found a few times. This sequence joins TRBV20-1 and TRBJ2-6; D is unclear. Germline V gene data show CDR1 as DFQATT and CDR2 as SNEGSKA (reference sequence). V was trimmed by 7 bases and J by 2 bases, leaving 6 bases between them. The CDR3 has 12 amino acids. The CDR3 sequence: CSVRAGANVLTF. In DNA form, the CDR3 reads TGCAGTGTTCGAGCTGGGGCCAACGTCCTGACTTTC.

The V and J genes are TRBV6-2 or TRBV6-3 and TRBJ2-5; D perhaps matches TRBD1 (6 bases). There are 13 residues in the CDR3. CDR1 is MNHEY and CDR2 is SVGEGT in the germline V gene. Trimming left V 5 bases short and J 3 bases short, with 10 bases between. CDR3 sequence (DNA): TGTGCCAGCAGTCAATGGACAGAAGAGACCCAGTACTTC. Translated: CASSQWTEETQYF.

This clonotype was picked up a small number of times. This rearrangement joins TRBV5-1 to TRBJ2-1; TRBD1 is a possible D gene (6 bases). V was clipped by 2 bases and J by 6 bases, with 12 bases between them. The length of the CDR3 is 14 residues. Germline lookup yields CDR1 SGHRS and CDR2 YFSETQ. The DNA for the CDR3 is TGCGCCAGCAGCTTCCAGGACAGAATCAATGAGCAGTTCTTC. This translates into CASSFQDRINEQFF.

V usage is TRBV20-1 and J usage is TRBJ1-2; D not certain. Per the germline V gene, CDR1 is DFQATT and CDR2 is SNEGSKA (reference sequence). CDR3 size: 13 residues. Trimming took 5 bases from V and 8 from J, leaving 18 bases between them. The CDR3 protein is CSAPILNGRGYTF. DNA for the CDR3: TGCAGTGCTCCCATTCTGAACGGCAGGGGCTACACCTTC.

Points on this clonotype: An end of the junction differs from the germline gene, which may be a read error. The chain combines TRBV5-4 with TRBJ1-6; 8 bases fit TRBD1. Germline V lookup: CDR1 SGHNT, CDR2 YYREEE (reference sequence). This CDR3 is built from 15 residues. The CDR3 region is CASSSGQGRNTPLHF. The CDR3 DNA is TGTGCCAGCAGCTCCGGACAGGGCCGTAATACACCCCTCCACTTT.

The chain carries TRBV6-6 and TRBJ2-7; D might be TRBD1 (5 bases). CDR3 length equals 14 residues. Between the trimmed V and J ends, which lost 4 bases and 2 bases, there was a span of 12 bases. From germline, CDR1 is MNHNY and CDR2 SVGAGI (reference sequence). The CDR3 region is CASSSLGAAYEQYF. CDR3 DNA: TGTGCCAGCAGTTCTTTAGGGGCTGCCTACGAGCAGTACTTC.

This chain links TRBV20-1 with TRBJ2-1; D call uncertain. Trimming removed 6 bases from V and 4 bases from J, with 16 bases in between. The CDR3 covers 14 residues. CDR1 is DFQATT, CDR2 SNEGSKA, per germline (reference sequence). The CDR3 DNA is TGCAGTGCCCTACCGGAGACTCGATACAATGAGCAGTTCTTC. Translation: CSALPETRYNEQFF.

This sequence joins TRBV4-3 and TRBJ2-5; D uncertain. Trimming took off 0 bases at V and 13 bases at J, with 21 bases between the two ends. The CDR3 length is 15 residues. Germline V gene data show CDR1 as LGHNA and CDR2 as YSLEER. CDR3 DNA: TGCGCCAGCAGCCAAGATAAAGTTCTTGGCTCGCGGAGGTACTTC. This gives the protein CASSQDKVLGSRRYF.

This rearrangement joins TRBV20-1 to TRBJ1-5, with D uncertain. V was cut by 3 bases and J by 5 bases, with 11 bases left in between. From germline, CDR1 is DFQATT and CDR2 SNEGSKA (reference sequence). The CDR3 spans 13 residues. The CDR3 sequence is CSARSTWDQPQHF. CDR3 coding DNA: TGCAGTGCTAGGAGTACATGGGATCAGCCCCAGCATTTT.

The chain combines TRBV12-3 or TRBV12-4 with TRBJ2-4; 8 bases match TRBD2. The J call may be mistaken, given a closer DNA end match to TRBJ2-7. CDR3 length equals 16 residues. Here the CDR3 DNA reads TGTGCCAGCAGTTTATTCGGGCGGGGGGAAGACTACGAGCAGTACTTC. Its protein product is CASSLFGRGEDYEQYF.

This clonotype appeared a few times. This chain joins TRBV5-1 and TRBJ2-1, with D tentatively TRBD2 (5 bases). CDR1 SGHRS and CDR2 YFSETQ come from the germline V gene. CDR3 length: 17 residues. V was pared by 0 bases and J by 2 bases, with 15 bases between. In nucleotides, the CDR3 is TGCGCCAGCAGCTTGGATATAGGGAGTAGCGCCTACAATGAGCAGTTCTTC. It yields the protein CASSLDIGSSAYNEQFF.

The J gene is TRBJ2-1, the V gene TRBV12-3 or TRBV12-4; possibly TRBD1 for D (5 bases). V lost 6 bases and J lost 0, with 15 bases in between. The CDR3 runs 16 residues. CDR3 region: CASSSRTSSSYNEQFF. CDR3 DNA sequence: TGTGCCAGCAGCTCAAGGACATCAAGCTCCTACAATGAGCAGTTCTTC.

A few counts support this clonotype. This chain uses TRBV12-3 or TRBV12-4 with TRBJ2-1; TRBD1 might be the D (5 bases). This CDR3 is built from 14 residues. Trimming took off 2 bases at V and 7 bases at J, with 12 bases between the two ends. In DNA, the CDR3 is TGTGCCAGCAGTTTATTAGGGTCAGGGAATGAGCAGTTCTTC. This translates into CASSLLGSGNEQFF.

The rearrangement uses TRBV5-1 and TRBJ1-2; 7 bases line up with TRBD1. The V gene's germline CDR1 is SGHRS and CDR2 YFSETQ. J gave up 6 bases and V 3 bases, and 5 bases lay outside the gene matches. This CDR3 has 13 residues. The CDR3 here is CASSSHTGDGYTF. The CDR3 DNA reads TGCGCCAGCAGCTCCCACACAGGGGATGGCTACACCTTC.

The chain employs TRBV20-1 and TRBJ2-3; D unclear. Germline CDR1 and CDR2: DFQATT and SNEGSKA (reference sequence). The CDR3 sequence is 11 residues long. V was shortened by 6 bases and J by 4 bases, with 8 bases between the two germline ends. CDR3 residues: CSAIGSDTQYF. In DNA form, the CDR3 reads TGCAGTGCCATAGGATCAGATACGCAGTATTTT.

This clonotype was detected only a few times. The rearrangement links TRBV18 to TRBJ2-1; D gene unclear. The germline V gene encodes CDR1 KGHSH and CDR2 LQKENI. V gave up 0 bases and J gave up 8 bases, with 11 bases separating them. CDR3 length: 14 residues. CDR3 amino acids: CASSPPWNRDEQFF. The CDR3 region has the DNA TGTGCCAGCTCACCACCGTGGAATCGGGATGAGCAGTTCTTC.

This chain joins TRBV5-1 and TRBJ2-5; maybe TRBD2 (6 bases). Germline V lookup: CDR1 SGHRS, CDR2 YFSETQ. V lost 3 bases, J lost 11 bases, and 20 bases lay in between. The CDR3 has 14 residues. The DNA for the CDR3 is TGCGCCAGCAGCTGGGTCGCGGGGTCTGGGGAGCAGTACTTC. This sequence encodes CASSWVAGSGEQYF.

This chain uses TRBV18 with TRBJ1-1; D may be TRBD1 (6 bases). The V gene's germline CDR1 is KGHSH and CDR2 LQKENI. The CDR3 covers 16 residues. Between the trimmed V and J ends, which lost 3 bases and 1 base, there was a span of 15 bases. CDR3 region: CASSPTQGRGNTEAFF. CDR3 nucleotide sequence: TGTGCCAGCTCACCGACACAGGGAAGGGGGAACACTGAAGCTTTCTTT.